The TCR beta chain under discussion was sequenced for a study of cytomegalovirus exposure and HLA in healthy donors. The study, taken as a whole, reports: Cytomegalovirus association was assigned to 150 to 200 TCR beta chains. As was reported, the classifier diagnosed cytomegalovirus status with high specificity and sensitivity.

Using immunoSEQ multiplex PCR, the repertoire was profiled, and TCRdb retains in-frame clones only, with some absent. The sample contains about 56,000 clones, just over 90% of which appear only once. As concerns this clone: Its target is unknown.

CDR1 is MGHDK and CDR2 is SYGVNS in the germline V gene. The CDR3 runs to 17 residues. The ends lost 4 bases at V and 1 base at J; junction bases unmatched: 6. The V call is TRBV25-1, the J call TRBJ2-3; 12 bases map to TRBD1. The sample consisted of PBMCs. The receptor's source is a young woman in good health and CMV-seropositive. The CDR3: CASSGRDRGPGTDTQYF. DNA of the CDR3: TGTGCCAGCAGTGGCCGGGACAGGGGGCCAGGCACAGATACGCAGTATTTT.